A single TCR beta chain is shown here with its context. The CDR3 loop spans 14 amino acids. Germline lookup yields CDR1 MDHEN and CDR2 SYDVKM. Trimming stripped 8 bases from V and 0 bases from J, with 14 bases between. This record belongs to a study of shared clonotypes between healthy human individuals. Template for every sorted-subset replicate PCR totaled approximately 0.2 ug DNA, 30,000 to 35,000 T cell genomes. Clones were read by immunoSEQ multiplex PCR, and TCRdb kept only the in-frame ones, dropping some. Of 2 million to 2.5 million clones listed, roughly 90% are singletons. This chain connects TRBV28 to TRBJ2-7; no clear D gene. Sequences were obtained from naive CD4+ T cells from PBMCs. Sample subset: CD45RA+ positively selected. The TCR originated in a man younger than 35 in good health. Some clones in this sample may be carry-over from other donors' samples. This CDR3 is CASVPGGTSYEQYF. CDR3 nucleotide sequence: TGTGCCAGCGTCCCAGGTGGCACCTCCTACGAGCAGTACTTC.